A single T cell receptor beta chain is shown here with its context. There is no known antigen for this receptor. Base qualities are not provided; no much larger clone lies one nucleotide away. The data were taken from a study of identical twins (dated by TCRdb to 2016 to 2018). About the study as a whole: To test whether fetal clonotypes persist, this study deep-sequenced TCR alpha and beta repertoires from monozygotic twins, from unrelated adults of various ages, and from cord blood. To rule out contamination, the twin experiments were replicated at different times with different library preparation protocols.

Summary of the overall study and its limitations: Recombination models systematically underestimated out-of-frame TCR alpha sharing in monozygotic twins but agreed with sharing between unrelated individuals. Excess twin sharing in beta out-of-frame sequences was weaker because fewer shared sequences lowered the signal-to-noise ratio. Invariant T cells such as MAIT and iNKT could partly confound zero-insertion analyses, although diverse VJ usage argued against such confounding for most clonotypes. Conclusions relied on cross-sectional statistical analysis, since the same donors could not be followed over many years. Abundant cord blood beta clonotypes carried fewer insertions; young adult naive repertoires showed a weaker similar trend, while memory repertoires showed none. Compared with coincidental sharing between unrelated individuals, out-of-frame TCR alpha sequences shared between twins showed an excess of sequences with low generation probability.

Libraries were built with 5' RACE. The data were produced on an Illumina HiSeq 2000. Template switching added a universal primer binding site, and the final cDNA carried a unique molecular identifier that allowed TCR cDNA molecules to be counted accurately. Specific primers in the conserved constant-segment region were used to synthesize first-strand cDNA for the TCR alpha and beta chains. To control for contamination, every cDNA library carried two barcodes: a SMART-Mk sample barcode plus Illumina barcodes. Two successive PCR steps introduced TruSeq adapter sequences along with Illumina sample barcodes. The TCR alpha and beta cDNA libraries were sequenced on the Illumina HiSeq platform using custom primers. Per the original workflow: Unique molecular identifiers were extracted from raw reads with MiGEC, and CDR3 positions were determined with MiXCR. For each individual, recombination models were inferred using an EM algorithm with the repgenHMM and IGoR tools. Shared clonotypes were analyzed with the tcR package in R, and sharing was normalized by the product of cloneset sizes. To study raw recombination without the effects of thymic and clonal selection, out-of-frame nonproductive sequences were analyzed. TCRdb reprocessing: public reads trimmed at Q25 with fastp, clones called with MiXCR, in-frame beta chains kept. Each entry is one CDR3 protein sequence, shown with its most common DNA and genes. In this record, the V and J calls reflect TCRdb's handling and not the investigators' own analysis. This sample holds 420,000 or so distinct CDR3 sequences; around 18% were observed only once. The biggest ten clones account for around 12% of the sample.

Every donor in the study was a healthy Caucasian. Three unrelated non-twin adults were also sequenced: a male aged 18 to 30, a male aged 50 to 60 and a female aged 50 to 60. Miltenyi CD45RO+ enrichment and human naive T-cell isolation kits were used to isolate memory (CD45RO+) and naive T cells from PBMC. Germline trimming amounts to 0 bases on V and 4 bases on J, with 6 as the count of junction bases outside the gene matches. For CDR1 and CDR2, the germline V gene (reference sequence) lists DFQATT and SNEGSKA. The CDR3 sequence holds 15 residues, the cysteine and phenylalanine included. The CDR3 DNA has 45 bases and is translated from base 1.

The chain uses TRBV20-1 and TRBJ1-2; TRBD1 matches 9 bases in the middle. Material: naive T cells sorted from blood. Per the publication, the cell subset or site label means: cells isolated with a human naive T-cell isolation kit. This TCR was sampled from a man aged 45-60 years in good health. The CDR3: CSAREGTGRIYGYTF. The DNA reads TGCAGTGCTAGAGAGGGGACAGGGCGTATCTATGGCTACACCTTC.